The present T cell receptor beta chain was sequenced within a study of cytomegalovirus exposure and HLA in healthy donors. The PCR contained 60 Vbeta and 13 Jbeta primers. Here immunoSEQ multiplex PCR was the method, and the copy in TCRdb shows in-frame clones only, minus some. The sample lists about 270,000 clones; just over 70% were seen once. Only a few counts were recorded for this clone. Antigen specificity is unknown. Study-level results: Researchers reported in a later analysis that common viral pathogens appeared linked to several top clusters. Rare sequences made up most TCRs, while some public TCRs were found in many donors. Cytomegalovirus association was assigned to 150 to 200 TCR beta chains.

This CDR3 contains 13 residues. Germline V gene lookup returns CDR1 MGHDK and CDR2 SYGVNS. Losses at the gene ends were 4 bases for V and 7 bases for J; bases not matched to a gene: 3. This clonotype was obtained from a female donor in good health and CMV-seronegative. The chain uses TRBV25-1 and TRBJ1-5, with 8 nucleotides matching TRBD1. The material sequenced was PBMCs. The CDR3: CASSGQGLQPQHF. DNA of the CDR3: TGTGCCAGCAGTGGACAGGGGCTCCAGCCCCAGCATTTT.